The TCR beta chain described here comes from a study of T-cell memory formation after mild COVID-19. At the level of the study: TCR clusters were mostly donor specific.

Constant-segment primers were used for 5'RACE, and the resulting TCR alpha and TCR beta cDNA libraries carried sample barcodes and UMIs. TCRdb re-derived calls from the 5' RACE reads in MiXCR, one entry per CDR3 protein. The data show about 50,000 distinct CDR3 sequences, 5.5% to 7.5% seen once. Study results and caveats: Whereas later expanders leaned CD4+, clones contracting day 15 to 85 showed a balanced CD4/CD8 makeup.

The ends were cut back, 4 bases at V and 1 base at J, with 7 bases in the middle. Germline V CDR1 and CDR2: SGHTA, FQGNSA. CDR3 length: 13 amino acids. This clonotype was detected ten times or more. Its target is unknown. The clonotype originates from a young man who had mild COVID-19 (a few samples of this study predate the infection). Cell type and time point are not known. J is TRBJ2-5 and V is TRBV7-2; D remains ambiguous. The source material was PBMCs or a T cell subset sorted from them (not recorded which). The CDR3 DNA is TGTGCCAGCAGCTGGACCATCCAAGAGACCCAGTACTTC. Encoded protein: CASSWTIQETQYF.